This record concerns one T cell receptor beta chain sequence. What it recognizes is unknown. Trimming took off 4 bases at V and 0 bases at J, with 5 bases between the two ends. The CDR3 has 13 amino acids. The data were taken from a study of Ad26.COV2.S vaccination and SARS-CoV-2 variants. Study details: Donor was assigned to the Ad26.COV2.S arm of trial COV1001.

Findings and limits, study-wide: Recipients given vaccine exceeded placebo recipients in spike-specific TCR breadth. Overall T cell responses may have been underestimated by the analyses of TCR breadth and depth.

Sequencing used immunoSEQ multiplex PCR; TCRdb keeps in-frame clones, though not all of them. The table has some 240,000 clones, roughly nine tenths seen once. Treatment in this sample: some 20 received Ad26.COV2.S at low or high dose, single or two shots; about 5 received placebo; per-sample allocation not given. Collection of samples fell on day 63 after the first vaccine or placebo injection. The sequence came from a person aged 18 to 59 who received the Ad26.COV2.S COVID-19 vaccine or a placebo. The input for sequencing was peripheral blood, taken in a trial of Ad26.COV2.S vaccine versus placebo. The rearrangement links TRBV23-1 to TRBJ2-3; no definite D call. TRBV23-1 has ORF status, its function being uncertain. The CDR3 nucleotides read TGCGCCAGCAGTCTTACTAGCACAGATACGCAGTATTTT. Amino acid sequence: CASSLTSTDTQYF.